The present entry profiles one T cell receptor (beta chain) with its context. The antigen is unknown. This sample is part of a study of T cells after posttransplantation cyclophosphamide. Measured with immunoSEQ multiplex PCR; TCRdb has only the in-frame clones, and not every one. The sample consists of some 61,000 clones, just under 95% of them appearing once. Points from the study as a whole: Recipient CMV seropositivity and CMV reactivation strongly tracked TRB clonality.

Material for sequencing was PBMCs. This TCR was recovered from a woman aged 30 to 39 in good health and a related stem cell transplant donor.

CDR3 sequence: CATSLYREGSYEQYF. The CDR3 nucleotides are TGTGCCACCAGCTTGTACAGGGAGGGCTCCTACGAGCAGTACTTC. This sequence joins TRBV15 and TRBJ2-7, with a tentative D call TRBD2 (7 bases). This CDR3 is built from 15 residues. Trimming left V 5 bases short and J 0 bases short, with 14 bases between. The V gene's germline CDR1 is LNHNV and CDR2 YYDKDF (reference sequence).